The next 3 T cell receptor beta chains were all read from a single sample in a study of shared clonotypes between healthy human individuals. Libraries were prepared by immunoSEQ multiplex PCR; TCRdb keeps only in-frame clonotypes and omits some of them. The table has roughly 2.4 million clones, 90% to 96% seen once. The sample consisted of naive CD4+ T cells sorted from blood. Described subset: CD45RA+ positively selected. These receptors were taken from a man aged 18 to 35 in good health.

V gene TRBV10-3 combines with J gene TRBJ2-1; TRBD2 matches at 10 bases. After removal of 0 bases from V and 4 bases from J, the junction contained 9 bases not matched to a gene. There are 18 residues in the CDR3. Germline V gene lookup returns CDR1 ENHRY and CDR2 SYGVKD. The CDR3 DNA sequence: TGTGCCATCAGTGAGTCAGGGGCTAGCGGGGGTCGATACAATGAGCAGTTCTTC. Translated: CAISESGASGGRYNEQFF.

The chain couples TRBV9 to TRBJ2-7; a possible D gene is TRBD1 (6 bases). Germline V gives CDR1 SGDLS, CDR2 YYNGEE. The V and J ends lost 4 bases and 5 bases respectively, with 19 bases between them. The CDR3 extends over 15 amino acids. CDR3 region: CASSTMGQGSNEQYF. The CDR3 DNA is TGTGCCAGCAGCACAATGGGGCAGGGGAGCAACGAGCAGTACTTC.

The chain combines TRBV9 with TRBJ2-5, with D possibly being TRBD2 (6 bases). Trimming stripped 4 bases from V and 2 bases from J, with 15 bases between. The germline V gene encodes CDR1 SGDLS and CDR2 YYNGEE. The CDR3 is made up of 15 amino acids. The CDR3 DNA reads TGTGCCAGCAGCTTGCGGTGGGGAGGACAAGAGACCCAGTACTTC. It codes for CASSLRWGGQETQYF.